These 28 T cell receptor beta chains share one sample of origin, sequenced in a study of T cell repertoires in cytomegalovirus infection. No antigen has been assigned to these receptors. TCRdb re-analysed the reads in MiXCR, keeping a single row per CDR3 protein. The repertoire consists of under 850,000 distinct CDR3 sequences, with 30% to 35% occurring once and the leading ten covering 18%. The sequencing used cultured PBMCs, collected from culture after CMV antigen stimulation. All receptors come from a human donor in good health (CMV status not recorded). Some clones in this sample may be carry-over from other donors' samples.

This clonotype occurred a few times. The CDR3 loop reads CSARDRFGNNQPQHF. In DNA, the CDR3 is TGCAGTGCTAGAGATAGGTTCGGAAACAATCAGCCCCAGCATTTT. The chain employs TRBV20-1 and TRBJ1-5, with D uncertain. The CDR3 covers 15 residues. Trimming pared 0 bases from V and 3 bases from J, leaving 12 bases between. The germline V gene has CDR1 DFQATT and CDR2 SNEGSKA (reference sequence).

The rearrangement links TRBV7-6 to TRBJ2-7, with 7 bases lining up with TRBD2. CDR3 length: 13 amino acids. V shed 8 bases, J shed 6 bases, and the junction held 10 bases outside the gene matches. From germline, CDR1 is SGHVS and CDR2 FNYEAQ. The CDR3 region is CASSLREPSEQYF. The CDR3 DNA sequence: TGTGCCAGCTCGTTGCGGGAGCCCAGCGAGCAGTACTTC.

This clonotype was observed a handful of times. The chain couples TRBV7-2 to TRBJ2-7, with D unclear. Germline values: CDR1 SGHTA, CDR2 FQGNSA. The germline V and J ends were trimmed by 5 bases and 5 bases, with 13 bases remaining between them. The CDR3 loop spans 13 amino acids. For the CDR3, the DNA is TGTGCCAGCAGCGCCCAGGTTTGGAACGAGCAGTACTTC. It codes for CASSAQVWNEQYF.

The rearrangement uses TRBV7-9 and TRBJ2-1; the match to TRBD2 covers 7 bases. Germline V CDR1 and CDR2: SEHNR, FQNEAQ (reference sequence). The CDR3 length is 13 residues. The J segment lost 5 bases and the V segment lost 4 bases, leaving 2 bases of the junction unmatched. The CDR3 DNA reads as TGTGCCAGCAGCTGGGGAGGGGACAATGAGCAGTTCTTC. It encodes CASSWGGDNEQFF.

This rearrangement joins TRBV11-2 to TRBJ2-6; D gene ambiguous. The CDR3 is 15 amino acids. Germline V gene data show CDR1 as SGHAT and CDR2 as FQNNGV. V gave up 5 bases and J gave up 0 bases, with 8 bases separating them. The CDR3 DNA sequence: TGTGCCAGCAGCCCCAGCCTCTCTGGGGCCAACGTCCTGACTTTC. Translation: CASSPSLSGANVLTF.

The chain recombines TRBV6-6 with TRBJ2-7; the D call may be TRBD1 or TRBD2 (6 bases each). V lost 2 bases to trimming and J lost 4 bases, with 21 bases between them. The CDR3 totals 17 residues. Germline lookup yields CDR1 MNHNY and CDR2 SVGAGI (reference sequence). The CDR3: CASSYPTGATFLYEQYF. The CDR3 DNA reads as TGTGCCAGCAGTTACCCCACGGGGGCCACTTTTCTTTACGAGCAGTACTTC.

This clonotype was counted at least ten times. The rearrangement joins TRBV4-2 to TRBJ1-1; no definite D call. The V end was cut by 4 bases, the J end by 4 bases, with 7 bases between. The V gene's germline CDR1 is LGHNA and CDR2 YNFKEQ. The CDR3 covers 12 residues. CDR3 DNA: TGTGCCAGCAGCCCCCCAGGCACTGAAGCTTTCTTT. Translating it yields CASSPPGTEAFF.

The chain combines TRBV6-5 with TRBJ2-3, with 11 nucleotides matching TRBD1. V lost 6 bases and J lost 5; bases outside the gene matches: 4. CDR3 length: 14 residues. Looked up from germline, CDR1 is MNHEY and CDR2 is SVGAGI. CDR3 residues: CASSRTGGIDTQYF. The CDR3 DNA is TGTGCCAGCAGCAGGACAGGGGGCATAGATACGCAGTATTTT.

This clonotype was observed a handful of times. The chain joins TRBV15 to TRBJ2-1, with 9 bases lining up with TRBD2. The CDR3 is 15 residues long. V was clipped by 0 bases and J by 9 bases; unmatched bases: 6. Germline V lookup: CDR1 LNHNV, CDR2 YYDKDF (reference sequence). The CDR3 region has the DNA TGTGCCACCAGCAGAGAAGGGGCGGGAGGGGTTGAGCAGTTCTTC. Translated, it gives CATSREGAGGVEQFF.

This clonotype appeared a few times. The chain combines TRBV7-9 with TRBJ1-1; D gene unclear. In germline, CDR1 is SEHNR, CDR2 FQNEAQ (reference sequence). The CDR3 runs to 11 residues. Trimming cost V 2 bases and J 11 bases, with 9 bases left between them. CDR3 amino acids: CASSLMGVAFF. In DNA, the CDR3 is TGTGCCAGCAGCTTAATGGGTGTGGCTTTCTTT. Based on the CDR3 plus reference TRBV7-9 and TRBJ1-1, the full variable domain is DTGVSQNPRHKITKRGQNVTFRCDPISEHNRLYWYRQTLGQGPEFLTYFQNEAQLEKSRLLSDRFSAERPKGSFSTLEIQRTEQGDSAMYLCASSLMGVAFFGQGTRLTVV.

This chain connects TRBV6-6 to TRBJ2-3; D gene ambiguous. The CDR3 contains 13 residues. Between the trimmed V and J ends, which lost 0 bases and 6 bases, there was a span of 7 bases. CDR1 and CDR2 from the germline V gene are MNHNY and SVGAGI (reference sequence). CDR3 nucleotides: TGTGCCAGCAGTTACTCCCCGGGTGATACGCAGTATTTT. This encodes CASSYSPGDTQYF.

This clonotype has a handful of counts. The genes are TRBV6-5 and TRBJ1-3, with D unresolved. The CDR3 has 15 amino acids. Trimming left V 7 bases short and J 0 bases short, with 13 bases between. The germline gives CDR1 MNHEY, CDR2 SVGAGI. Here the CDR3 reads CASTFGGDSGNTIYF. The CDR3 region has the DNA TGTGCCAGCACCTTTGGCGGGGACTCTGGAAACACCATATATTTT.

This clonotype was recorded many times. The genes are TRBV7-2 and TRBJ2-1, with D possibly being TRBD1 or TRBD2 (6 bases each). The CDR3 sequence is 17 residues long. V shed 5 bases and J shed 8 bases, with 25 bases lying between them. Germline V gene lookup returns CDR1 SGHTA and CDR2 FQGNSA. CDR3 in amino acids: CASSATGGTTGFDEQFF. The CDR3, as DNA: TGTGCCAGCAGCGCCACTGGGGGGACGACAGGCTTCGATGAGCAGTTCTTC.

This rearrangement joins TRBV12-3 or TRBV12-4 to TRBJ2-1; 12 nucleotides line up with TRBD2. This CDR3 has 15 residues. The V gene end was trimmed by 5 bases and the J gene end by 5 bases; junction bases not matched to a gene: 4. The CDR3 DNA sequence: TGTGCCAGCAGTGAGACTAGCGGGGGACACAATGAGCAGTTCTTC. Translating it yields CASSETSGGHNEQFF.

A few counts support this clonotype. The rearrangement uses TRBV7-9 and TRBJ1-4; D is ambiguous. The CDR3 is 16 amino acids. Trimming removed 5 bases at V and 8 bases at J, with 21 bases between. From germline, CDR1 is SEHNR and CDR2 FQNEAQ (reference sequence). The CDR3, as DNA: TGTGCCAGCAGCCCCCCGAACCCCGTAGTACGGGAAAAACTGTTTTTT. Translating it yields CASSPPNPVVREKLFF.

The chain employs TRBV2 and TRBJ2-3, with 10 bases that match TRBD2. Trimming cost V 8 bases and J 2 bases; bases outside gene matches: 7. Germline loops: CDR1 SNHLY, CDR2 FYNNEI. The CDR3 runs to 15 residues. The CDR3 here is CASEGSGGPTDTQYF. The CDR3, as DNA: TGTGCCAGCGAGGGTAGCGGGGGGCCCACAGATACGCAGTATTTT.

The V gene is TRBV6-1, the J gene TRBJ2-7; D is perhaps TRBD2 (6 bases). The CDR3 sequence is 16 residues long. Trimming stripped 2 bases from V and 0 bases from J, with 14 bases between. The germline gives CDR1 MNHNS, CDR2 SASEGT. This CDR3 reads CASSEQPGLYSYEQYF. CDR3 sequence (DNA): TGTGCCAGCAGTGAACAACCGGGACTCTACTCCTACGAGCAGTACTTC.

This chain's CDR3 is CAWVPGPYTEAFF. The CDR3 coding sequence is TGTGCCTGGGTCCCAGGGCCTTATACTGAAGCTTTCTTT. The chain joins TRBV30 to TRBJ1-1; D is perhaps TRBD1 (5 bases). CDR1 GTSNPN and CDR2 SVGIG come from the germline V gene (reference sequence). The length of the CDR3 is 13 residues. The ends were cut back, 5 bases at V and 5 bases at J, with 15 bases in the middle.

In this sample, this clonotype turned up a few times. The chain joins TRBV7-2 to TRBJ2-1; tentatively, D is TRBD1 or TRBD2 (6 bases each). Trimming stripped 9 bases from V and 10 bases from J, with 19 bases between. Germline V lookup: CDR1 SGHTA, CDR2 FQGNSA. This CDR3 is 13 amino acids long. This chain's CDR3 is CASRGVSRGEQFF. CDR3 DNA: TGTGCCAGTAGGGGGGTCTCTAGGGGAGAGCAGTTCTTC.

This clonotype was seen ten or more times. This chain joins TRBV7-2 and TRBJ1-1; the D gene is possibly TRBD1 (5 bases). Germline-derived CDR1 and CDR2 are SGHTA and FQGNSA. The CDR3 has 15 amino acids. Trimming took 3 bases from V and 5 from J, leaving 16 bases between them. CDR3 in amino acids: CASSLIPRGVTEAFF. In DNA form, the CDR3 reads TGTGCCAGCAGCTTGATCCCCCGGGGGGTTACTGAAGCTTTCTTT.

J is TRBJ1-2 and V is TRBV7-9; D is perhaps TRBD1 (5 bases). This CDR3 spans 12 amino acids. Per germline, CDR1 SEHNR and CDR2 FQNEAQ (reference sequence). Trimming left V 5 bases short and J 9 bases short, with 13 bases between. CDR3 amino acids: CASSPQPGSYTF. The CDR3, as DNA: TGTGCCAGCAGCCCCCAGCCAGGGAGCTACACCTTC.

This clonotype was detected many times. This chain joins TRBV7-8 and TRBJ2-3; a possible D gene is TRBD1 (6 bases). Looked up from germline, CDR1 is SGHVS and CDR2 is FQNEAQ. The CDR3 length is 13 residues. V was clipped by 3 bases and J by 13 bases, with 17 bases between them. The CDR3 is CASSFGVSEGEYF. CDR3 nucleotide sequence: TGTGCCAGCAGCTTCGGAGTGAGCGAGGGGGAGTATTTT.

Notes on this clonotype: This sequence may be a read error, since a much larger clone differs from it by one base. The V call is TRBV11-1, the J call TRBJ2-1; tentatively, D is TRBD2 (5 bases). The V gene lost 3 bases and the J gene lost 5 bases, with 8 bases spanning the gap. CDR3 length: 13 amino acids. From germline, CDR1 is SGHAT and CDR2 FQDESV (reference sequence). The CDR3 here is CASSFERDNEQFF. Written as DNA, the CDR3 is TGTGCCAGCAGCTTCGAGAGGGACAATGAGCAGTTCTTC.

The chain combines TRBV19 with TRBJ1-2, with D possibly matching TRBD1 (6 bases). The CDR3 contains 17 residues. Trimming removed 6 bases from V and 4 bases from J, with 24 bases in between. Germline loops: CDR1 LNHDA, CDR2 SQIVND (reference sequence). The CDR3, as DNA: TGTGCCAGTAGCCAGGACGGACAGCGAGCACCTATCTATGGCTACACCTTC. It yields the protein CASSQDGQRAPIYGYTF.

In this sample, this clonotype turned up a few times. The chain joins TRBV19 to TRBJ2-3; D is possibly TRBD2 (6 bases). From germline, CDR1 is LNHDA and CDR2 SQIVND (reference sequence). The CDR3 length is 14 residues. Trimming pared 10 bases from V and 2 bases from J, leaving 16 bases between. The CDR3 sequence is CATTLAAYTDTQYF. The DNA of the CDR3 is TGTGCCACTACCTTAGCGGCCTACACAGATACGCAGTATTTT. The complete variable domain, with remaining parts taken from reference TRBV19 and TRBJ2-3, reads DGGITQSPKYLFRKEGQNVTLSCEQNLNHDAMYWYRQDPGQGLRLIYYSQIVNDFQKGDIAEGYSVSREKKESFPLTVTSAQKNPTAFYLCATTLAAYTDTQYFGPGTRLTVL.

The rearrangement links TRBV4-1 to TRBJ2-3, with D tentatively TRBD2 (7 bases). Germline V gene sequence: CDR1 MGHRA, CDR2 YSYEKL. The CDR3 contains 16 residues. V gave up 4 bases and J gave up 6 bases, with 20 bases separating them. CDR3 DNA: TGCGCCAGCAGCCGGGTCGGGGGGCCGTTCCGGGATACGCAGTATTTT. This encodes CASSRVGGPFRDTQYF.

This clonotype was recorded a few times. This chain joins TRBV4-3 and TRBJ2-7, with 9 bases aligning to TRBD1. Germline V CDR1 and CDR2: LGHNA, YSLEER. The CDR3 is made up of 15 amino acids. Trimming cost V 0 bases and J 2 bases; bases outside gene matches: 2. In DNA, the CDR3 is TGCGCCAGCAGCCAAGAACGGACAGGGGCCTACGAGCAGTACTTC. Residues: CASSQERTGAYEQYF.

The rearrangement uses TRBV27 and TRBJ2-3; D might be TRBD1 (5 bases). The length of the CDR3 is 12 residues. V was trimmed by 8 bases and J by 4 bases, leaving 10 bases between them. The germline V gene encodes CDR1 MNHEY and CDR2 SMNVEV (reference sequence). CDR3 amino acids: CASATGPDTQYF. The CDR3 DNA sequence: TGTGCCAGCGCAACAGGCCCAGATACGCAGTATTTT.